This section outlines one TCR beta chain sequence together with its context. Its antigen target is currently unknown. Base qualities are missing; no much larger clone stands one base away. Taken from cysteine to phenylalanine, the CDR3 has 13 residues. Only the CDR3 portion is preserved as DNA: 39 bases, with reading frame beginning at the first base. V ends up 4 bases short and J 8 bases short, with an unmatched junction base count of 7. The data were taken from a study of blood T cells in healthy people across ages (dated by TCRdb to 2014 to 2015). About the full investigation: In model experiments, template switching captured about one uniquely barcoded TCR beta cDNA molecule for every two T cells. The study measured age-related changes in TCR beta repertoire diversity using deep sequencing normalized with unique cDNA molecular identifiers. The donors were divided into four age groups: young (average about 16 years), middle-aged (approximately 41), aged (approximately 62) and long-lived (about 90). Donors of different ages were randomly distributed across sequencing lanes to avoid experimental bias. Two additional independent replicas of 1 million unique cDNA reads from the same blood draw were analyzed for two donors (one aged 18 to 29 and one aged 80 or older). Results the study describes overall, beyond this receptor: As age increased, observed TCR beta diversity per million T cells dropped in a roughly linear way, and a significant reduction was already evident by age roughly 36. The percentage of naive T cells measured by flow cytometry correlated strongly with observed TCR beta diversity. Because profiling used bulk unsorted PBMCs, naive and antigen-experienced compartments could not be compared conclusively. Compared with the aged group, the long-lived group had more naive CD4+ T cells, fewer expanded clones and increased TCR diversity, suggesting age selection. The CMV infection status of donors was not known, potentially confounding age-related changes in expanded clonotypes. Total diversity estimates from one million sequenced T cells were considered lower bounds and underestimates.

Donors were 35 to 40 systemically healthy Caucasian individuals from Russia aged roughly 6 to 100 years. About 9.6 milliliters of peripheral blood were collected from each donor into EDTA-treated Vacutainer tubes. Ficoll-Paque density-gradient centrifugation was used to isolate PBMCs, with at least 6.5 million obtained per sample. Total RNA, at least 6 micrograms per sample, was extracted from PBMCs with Trizol reagent. Naive CD45RAhigh/CD27high T cell percentages were measured by flow cytometry on a PBMC aliquot from every donor. The library was built by means of 5' RACE. These reads were obtained on an Illumina HiSeq 2500. A second roughly 6 to 12 cycle PCR used a sample-barcoded 5' primer and a J-beta primer mix. A unique molecular identifier was introduced onto each TCR beta cDNA molecule by a template-switch 5' adaptor carrying 12 random nucleotides. At least 2.5 million CDR3-containing paired-end reads were obtained from each sample. First-strand cDNA was synthesized from all RNA with the Mint cDNA synthesis kit, primed by a TRBC-specific oligonucleotide. Following uracil-DNA glycosylase treatment, a first 18-cycle PCR with universal primers M1SS and BC2_uni_R was performed on all cDNA. The source study handled its data this way. For normalization, 1 million high-quality reads were randomly selected from each sample, with every read carrying a distinct molecular identifier. Reads sharing molecular identifiers were discarded rather than binned into consensus sequences. MiTCR, set to a Q25 quality threshold and the strictest error-elimination algorithm, was used for CDR3 identification, clonotype clustering and error correction. A nonparametric unseen species model using Euler transformation provided a lower-bound estimate of total TCR beta diversity. Using fastp at Q25 and MiXCR, TCRdb reprocessed the public reads and kept productive beta chains. All rows with the same CDR3 protein become a single entry with the most common DNA and genes. TCRdb's processing, not the authors', yielded these V and J calls. The sample contains more than 1.4 million distinct CDR3 sequences, approximately 42% of them found a single time. Under 8% of the sample comes from the top ten.

The source material was blood. This sequence originates from a woman aged 18-35 years in good health. The V and J segments used are TRBV12-3 or TRBV12-4 and TRBJ1-2; 7 bases in the junction line up with TRBD1. In nucleotides, the sequence is TGTGCCAGCAGTTCACAGGGGTGGTTCGGCTACACCTTC. Its protein is CASSSQGWFGYTF.